This is a list of T cell receptor beta chains from one sample in a study of T cells in Graves' hyperthyroidism and ophthalmopathy. TCRdb passed the multiplex PCR reads through MiXCR, listing each CDR3 protein once. The repertoire has 480,000 or so distinct CDR3 sequences, 40% to 50% of them found once; the top ten carry about two fifths. Sequencing was done on a sample of peripheral blood or thyroid tissue (not recorded which). Receptors originate from an adult woman with Graves' disease, either hyperthyroidism or ophthalmopathy (not recorded which). CDR3s include the opening cysteine and the closing phenylalanine or tryptophan. The D gene is left open where the match is weak. Size is omitted from some rows. Given values are once, few, many or a class for expanded clones.

j_call	clone_size	v_call	d_call	cdr3_nt	cdr3_aa
TRBJ2-5	many	TRBV10-3	-	TGTGCCATCAGTGAGAATGGTTGGGAGACCCAGTACTTC	CAISENGWETQYF
TRBJ1-2	-	TRBV7-9	-	TGTGCCAGCAGCTTAGTTACTCCTCTAGGCTACACCTTC	CASSLVTPLGYTF
TRBJ1-1	-	TRBV12-3/TRBV12-4	-	TGTGCCAGCAGTTCCATGAATAACGCTTTCTTT	CASSSMNNAFF
TRBJ1-2	few	TRBV29-1	-	TGCAGCGTTGAACCAAGGACCCAAATCGCCTACACCTTC	CSVEPRTQIAYTF
TRBJ2-7	-	TRBV25-1	-	TGTGCCAGCAGTGAATATGACAACAAGGGCTACGAGCAGTACTTC	CASSEYDNKGYEQYF
TRBJ1-5	many	TRBV7-2	-	TGTGCCAGCAGCTTATCCATGGGCCCCAATCAGCCCCAGCATTTT	CASSLSMGPNQPQHF
TRBJ2-7	many	TRBV20-1	-	TGCAGTGCTAGGGCGGGTGTTTTCGGGGAGCAGTACTTC	CSARAGVFGEQYF
TRBJ2-5	few	TRBV10-3	TRBD1	TGTGCCATCAGTGCGGGCACAATGACAGGGGAGACCCAGTACTTC	CAISAGTMTGETQYF
TRBJ2-2	many	TRBV11-2	TRBD1	TGTGCCAGCAGCCCGGGACAGACAAGATTGGCCGGGGAGCTGTTTTTT	CASSPGQTRLAGELFF
TRBJ2-2	-	TRBV29-1	-	TGCTCCGTATCTGGGCAGAAGTACACCGGGGAGCTGTTTTTT	CSVSGQKYTGELFF
TRBJ2-5	many	TRBV12-3/TRBV12-4	TRBD2	TGTGCCAGCAGGGGACTAGCGGTACAAGAGACCCAGTACTTC	CASRGLAVQETQYF
TRBJ2-5	few	TRBV7-8	-	TGTGCCAGCAGCTTAGGTGCCCTGGAGACCCAGTACTTC	CASSLGALETQYF
TRBJ1-6	few	TRBV10-3	-	TGTGCCATCAGTGTTGGGGCCTATAATTCACCCCTCCACTTT	CAISVGAYNSPLHF
TRBJ1-1	many	TRBV4-3	-	TGCGCCAGCAGCCAAGACCTCGGGGGAAGGACTGAAGCTTTCTTT	CASSQDLGGRTEAFF
TRBJ1-2	-	TRBV20-1	TRBD1	TGCAGTGCTAGTTGGCTGGGACAGGGGTTCTATGGCTACACCTTC	CSASWLGQGFYGYTF
TRBJ2-5	few	TRBV7-9	-	TGTGCCAGCAGTTCCCTGGGGGCCGAGACCCAGTACTTC	CASSSLGAETQYF
TRBJ1-2	-	TRBV7-9	TRBD1	TGTGCCAGCAGCTTAGCGCTAAGACAGGGGCTCTATGGCTACACCTTC	CASSLALRQGLYGYTF
TRBJ1-1	-	TRBV29-1	-	TGCAGCGTTGCACGTAGGGGGGTATACACTGAAGCTTTCTTT	CSVARRGVYTEAFF
TRBJ1-2	-	TRBV5-1	-	TGCGCCAGCAGCTTGGGACGGCGTGGCTACACCTTC	CASSLGRRGYTF
TRBJ2-7	few	TRBV5-1	TRBD2	TGCGCCAGCAGCCGGGGGACTAGCGAAAACTACGAGCAGTACTTC	CASSRGTSENYEQYF
TRBJ1-2	many	TRBV10-3	-	TGTGCCATCAGTGAGTCGTTTGCCAGGGCCTATGGCTACACCTTC	CAISESFARAYGYTF
TRBJ1-3	few	TRBV5-1	-	TGCGCCAGCGCTCCCGAGAAGTTCTCGTTGTGGGGGGACGCCCGAACCGGCTCTGGAAACACCATATATTTT	CASAPEKFSLWGDARTGSGNTIYF
TRBJ2-5	-	TRBV7-2	-	TGTGCCAGCAGCTTATCGGGAACTCGACAAGAGACCCAGTACTTC	CASSLSGTRQETQYF
TRBJ1-2	-	TRBV7-9	-	TGTGCCAGCAGCTTAAGGGTCGATAGGGACTATGGCTACACCTTC	CASSLRVDRDYGYTF
TRBJ1-3	-	TRBV20-1	-	TGCAGTGCTAGGGCCCTCTCCAGGGGAGTAGACACCATATATTTT	CSARALSRGVDTIYF
TRBJ1-6	few	TRBV7-8	-	TGTGCCAGCAGCCCCGGACCGTCGGGACCCCTCCACTTT	CASSPGPSGPLHF
TRBJ2-1	-	TRBV7-9	TRBD2	TGTGCCAGCAGCGCCTTAGCGGGAGGGTACAATGAGCAGTTCTTC	CASSALAGGYNEQFF
TRBJ2-7	many	TRBV24-1	TRBD2	TGTGCCACCAATACCACCGGGACTAGCGACAATTTATTCTACGAGCAGTACTTC	CATNTTGTSDNLFYEQYF
TRBJ1-2	-	TRBV7-9	-	TGTGCCAGCACAAATCCGGGTTTGCAAGGCTACACCTTC	CASTNPGLQGYTF
TRBJ2-7	many	TRBV6-1	TRBD1	TGTGCCAGCAGGGACAGGGGGCGCGTAAGGGAGCAGTACTTC	CASRDRGRVREQYF
TRBJ1-5	many	TRBV9	-	TGTGCCAGCAGCGTAGGAGGGGGACAGCCCCAGCATTTT	CASSVGGGQPQHF
TRBJ2-5	few	TRBV2	TRBD1	TGTGCCAGCAACCGACAGGGTTTGTTGGAGACCCAGTACTTC	CASNRQGLLETQYF
TRBJ2-7	few	TRBV4-3	-	TGCGCCAGCAGCCAAAGGGCCGTGGGCGACGAGCAGTACTTC	CASSQRAVGDEQYF